This T cell receptor beta chain was captured in a study of response to subunit inactivated influenza vaccine. One entry per CDR3 protein results from TCRdb running MiXCR on the RT-PCR reads. Among 540,000 or so distinct CDR3 sequences listed, 13% were seen once. With respect to this clonotype: Its target is not known.

Notes on the study in general: Every seasonal influenza vaccination brings in few new T cells, the authors suggested.

The V gene lost 7 bases and the J gene lost 3 bases, with 16 bases spanning the gap. The CDR3 is 13 amino acids. Germline values: CDR1 DFQATT, CDR2 SNEGSKA (reference sequence). The rearrangement joins TRBV20-1 to TRBJ2-7, with D unclear. The TCR was taken from a man in his forties or fifties who received an inactivated influenza vaccine. The source material was PBMCs from blood, sampled roughly 45 days after vaccination. The CDR3 loop is CSGRYSNGYEQYF. CDR3 nucleotides: TGCAGTGGAAGATACAGTAACGGCTACGAGCAGTACTTC.